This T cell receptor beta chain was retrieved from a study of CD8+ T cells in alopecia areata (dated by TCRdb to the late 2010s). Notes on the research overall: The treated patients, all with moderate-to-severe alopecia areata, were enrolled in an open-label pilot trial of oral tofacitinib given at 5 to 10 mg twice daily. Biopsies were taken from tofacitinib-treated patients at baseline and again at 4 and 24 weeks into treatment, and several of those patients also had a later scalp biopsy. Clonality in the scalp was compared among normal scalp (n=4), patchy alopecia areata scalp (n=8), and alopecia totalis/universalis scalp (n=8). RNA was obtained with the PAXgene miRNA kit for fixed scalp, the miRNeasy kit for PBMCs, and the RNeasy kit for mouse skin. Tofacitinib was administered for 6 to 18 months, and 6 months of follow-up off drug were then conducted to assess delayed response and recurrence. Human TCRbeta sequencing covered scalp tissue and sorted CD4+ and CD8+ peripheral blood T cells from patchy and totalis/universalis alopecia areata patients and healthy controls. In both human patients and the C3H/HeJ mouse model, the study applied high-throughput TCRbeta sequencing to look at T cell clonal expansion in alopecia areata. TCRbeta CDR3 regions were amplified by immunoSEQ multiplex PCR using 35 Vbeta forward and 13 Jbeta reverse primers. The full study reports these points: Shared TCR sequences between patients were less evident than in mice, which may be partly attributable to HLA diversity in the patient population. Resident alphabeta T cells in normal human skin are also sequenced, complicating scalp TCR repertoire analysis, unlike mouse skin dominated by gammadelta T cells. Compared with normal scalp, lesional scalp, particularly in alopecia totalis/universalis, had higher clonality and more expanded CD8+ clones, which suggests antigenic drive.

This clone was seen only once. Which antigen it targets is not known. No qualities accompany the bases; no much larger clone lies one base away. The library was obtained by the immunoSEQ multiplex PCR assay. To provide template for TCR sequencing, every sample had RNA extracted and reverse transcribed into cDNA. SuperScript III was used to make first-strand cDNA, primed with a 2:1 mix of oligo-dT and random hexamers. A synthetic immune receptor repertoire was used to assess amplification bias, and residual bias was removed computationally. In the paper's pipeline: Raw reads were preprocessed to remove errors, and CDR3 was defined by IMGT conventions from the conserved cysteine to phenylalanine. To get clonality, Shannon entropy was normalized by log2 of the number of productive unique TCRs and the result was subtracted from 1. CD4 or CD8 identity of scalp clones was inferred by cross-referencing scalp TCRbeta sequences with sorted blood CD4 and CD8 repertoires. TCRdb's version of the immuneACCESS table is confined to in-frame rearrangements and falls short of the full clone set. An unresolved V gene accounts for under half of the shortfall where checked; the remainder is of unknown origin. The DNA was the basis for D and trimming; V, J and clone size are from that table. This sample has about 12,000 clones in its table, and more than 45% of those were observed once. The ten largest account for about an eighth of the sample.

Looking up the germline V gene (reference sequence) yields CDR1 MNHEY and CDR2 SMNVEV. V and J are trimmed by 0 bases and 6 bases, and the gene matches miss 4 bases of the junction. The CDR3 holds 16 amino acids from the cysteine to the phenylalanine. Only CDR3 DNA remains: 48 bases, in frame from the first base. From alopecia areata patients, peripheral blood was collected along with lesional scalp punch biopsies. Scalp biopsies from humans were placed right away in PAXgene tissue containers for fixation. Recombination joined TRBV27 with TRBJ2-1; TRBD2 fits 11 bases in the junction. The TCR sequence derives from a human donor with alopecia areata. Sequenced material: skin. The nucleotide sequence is TGTGCCAGCAGTTTATCGGCTAGCGGGGGGTTCAATGAGCAGTTCTTC. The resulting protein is CASSLSASGGFNEQFF.